This T cell receptor beta chain is from a study of cytomegalovirus exposure and HLA in healthy donors. Trimming shortened V by 3 bases and J by 2 bases, and 2 bases separated the two germline ends. CDR1 is MDHEN and CDR2 is SYDVKM in the germline V gene. This CDR3 region has 11 residues. Sequencing was performed with immunoSEQ multiplex PCR; in TCRdb, only in-frame clones are kept and a portion is missing. The sample holds around 150,000 clones, about nine tenths seen once. General study results and limits: In a later analysis, first-cohort TCR clusters were found to tend to co-occur in the 95 to 150 validation repertoires. In vitro confirmation showed three CMV-associated chains to be CMV antigen specific.

Note on this clone: Its specificity is not known.

The material sequenced was PBMCs. V usage is TRBV28 and J usage is TRBJ2-7; D is ambiguous. This receptor was obtained from a woman in her late teens or twenties in good health and CMV-seropositive. DNA of the CDR3: TGTGCCAGCAGTTTTACCTACGAGCAGTACTTC. It encodes CASSFTYEQYF.